This T cell receptor (beta chain) was sequenced for a study of blood T cell repertoires in COVID-19 (dated by TCRdb to about 2020). Describing the broader study: Samples covering the acute and convalescent phases of COVID-19 were provided by collaborators in the United States, Italy and Spain. Deeply sampled blood TCRbeta repertoires from subjects exposed to, actively infected with, or recovered from COVID-19 were included in the dataset. The samples were drawn from two sources: the first 160 participants of the ongoing ImmuneRACE study, and 1,200 or so subjects contributed by 6 global collaborators. The sample metadata nearly always contained a de-identified subject ID, COVID-19 status, age in years and sex. Where available, HLA class I and class II types were taken from metadata supplied by the sample provider and were not determined by assay-based typing. The material from the prospective study consisted of cDNA or gDNA derived from T cells, B-cell-depleted T cells, or PBMCs. The repertoires were released in a freely available public database meant as a resource for research on the immune response to SARS-CoV-2. Overall results and qualifications from the work: How much clinical and demographic metadata was included differed by source and by participant, and the metadata was provided uncurated.

Each collaborating institution followed its own protocols to collect whole blood in K2EDTA tubes. For TCRbeta analysis, collaborator samples were shipped as frozen whole blood, as isolated PBMCs, or as DNA extracted from either sample type. Of note for this clone: The antigen it binds to is not known. Base qualities are not provided; no much larger clone lies one nucleotide away.

TCRbeta CDR3 regions were amplified from genomic DNA using the immunoSEQ Assay, a bias-controlled multiplex PCR. In the source study's methods: The number of nucleated cells in each sample was estimated by amplification of reference gene primers within the assay. Sequence reads were collapsed and filtered to measure the absolute abundance of every unique TCRbeta CDR3 rearrangement. Productive Simpson clonality was computed per sample as the square root of Simpson's diversity index over productive rearrangements. TCRdb retrieved this table from immuneACCESS and kept in-frame rearrangements only. Not all clones are present; in checked studies, unresolved V genes account for under half, and no reason is known for the remainder. The V and J calls and clone size were taken over from that table, and D and trimming were inferred from the DNA. Present in this sample are approximately 250,000 clones, almost 85% of which were seen just once. In total, the top ten clones hold around 4% of the sample.

Trimming accounts for 6 bases at V and 4 bases at J, while the number of junction bases matched to no gene is 9. CDR1 and CDR2 are drawn from the germline V gene: SNHLY, FYNNEI. There are 15 amino acids in the CDR3, from cysteine to phenylalanine inclusive. Only the CDR3 DNA stays, 45 bases, in frame from base 1. The sequence was collected from a man aged 45-60 years with acute or convalescent COVID-19. In this chain, TRBV2 is recombined with TRBJ2-3, and TRBD2 matches 8 of the central bases. The sequencing input was peripheral blood. The CDR3 reads as follows: CASRELAGGPDTQYF. The bases are TGTGCCAGCAGGGAACTCGCGGGGGGTCCAGATACGCAGTATTTT.